The 8 T cell receptor beta chains below come from one sample, sequenced in a study of blood T cell repertoires in COVID-19. Clones were sequenced by immunoSEQ multiplex PCR, and TCRdb holds only the in-frame ones, with some missing. The profile shows nearly 200,000 clones, 80% to 90% of them singletons. Sequencing used peripheral blood. The receptors originated from a woman in her seventies with acute or convalescent COVID-19.

This clone appeared a few times. The chain carries TRBV20-1 and TRBJ2-5; no firm D call. This CDR3 is built from 13 residues. Germline V lookup: CDR1 DFQATT, CDR2 SNEGSKA (reference sequence). V lost 3 bases and J lost 4, with 12 bases in between. CDR3 coding DNA: TGCAGTGCTAGTGTATTAGAACGAGAGACCCAGTACTTC. Its protein is CSASVLERETQYF.

J is TRBJ1-5 and V is TRBV5-1; maybe TRBD1 (5 bases). Looked up from germline, CDR1 is SGHRS and CDR2 is YFSETQ. The CDR3 totals 14 residues. Trimming stripped 5 bases from V and 4 bases from J, with 13 bases between. The CDR3 spells CASRPDRGNQPQHF. In DNA, the CDR3 is TGCGCCAGCAGGCCCGATAGGGGAAATCAGCCCCAGCATTTT.

The CDR3 is CASSVGPGGAGGELFF. The CDR3 region has the DNA TGTGCCAGCAGCGTAGGACCCGGGGGGGCCGGCGGGGAGCTGTTTTTT. J is TRBJ2-2 and V is TRBV9, with TRBD2 identical over 8 bases. The V and J ends lost 0 bases and 7 bases, in that order; junction bases with no gene match: 8. This CDR3 region has 16 residues. Germline V CDR1 and CDR2: SGDLS, YYNGEE.

The chain has TRBV5-1 and TRBJ2-1; D is uncertain. Germline values: CDR1 SGHRS, CDR2 YFSETQ. V dropped 0 bases and J dropped 1 base, with 8 bases sitting between them. The CDR3 is 15 amino acids. CDR3 nucleotides: TGCGCCAGCAGCTTGGCCGCGGAGTCCTACAATGAGCAGTTCTTC. This gives the protein CASSLAAESYNEQFF.

The gene calls are TRBV6-4 and TRBJ2-7; TRBD1 might be the D (6 bases). Germline V lookup: CDR1 MRHNA, CDR2 SNTAGT. V lost 4 bases and J lost 1, with 11 bases in between. The CDR3 spans 14 residues. The CDR3 nucleotides are TGTGCCAGCAGTGTGCATCAGGGGTCCTACGAGCAGTACTTC. Its protein product is CASSVHQGSYEQYF.

DNA of the CDR3: TGCGCCAGCAGCTTGGCCTGGGCTGGCAATGAGCAGTTCTTC. Its translation: CASSLAWAGNEQFF. The chain joins TRBV5-1 to TRBJ2-1; D not certain. The germline V and J ends were trimmed by 0 bases and 6 bases, with 10 bases remaining between them. CDR1 is SGHRS, CDR2 YFSETQ, per germline. This CDR3 contains 14 residues.

This clone occurred once. The chain recombines TRBV7-8 with TRBJ2-4; TRBD2 might be the D (7 bases). Germline values: CDR1 SGHVS, CDR2 FQNEAQ. The CDR3 extends over 15 amino acids. Deletions cut 5 bases from V and 7 bases from J, with 18 bases between. CDR3 residues: CASSRGAPGQNIQYF. In DNA, the CDR3 is TGTGCCAGCAGCCGGGGGGCCCCAGGTCAGAACATTCAGTACTTC.

The V and J genes are TRBV27 and TRBJ2-1; tentatively, D is TRBD2 (6 bases). CDR1 and CDR2 from the germline V gene are MNHEY and SMNVEV (reference sequence). This CDR3 is 13 amino acids long. The germline V and J ends were trimmed by 3 bases and 7 bases, with 10 bases remaining between them. DNA for the CDR3: TGTGCCAGCAGTTTGTGGAGCGGGAATGAGCAGTTCTTC. Translation: CASSLWSGNEQFF.